The present TCR beta chain was sequenced within a study of CD8 T cells in ankylosing spondylitis. Broader study findings: Earlier literature documents some of the motif variants in reactive arthritis synovial fluid and blood. What seemed typical of ankylosing spondylitis blood was a TCR beta motif built from roughly eight highly homologous variants. According to the report, clones linked to the disease were significantly enriched in matched synovial fluid samples taken from ankylosing spondylitis patients.

This clonotype has ten or more counts. Antigen: not known. TCRdb itself ran the 5' RACE reads through MiXCR, one entry per CDR3 protein. Among tens of thousands of distinct CDR3 sequences listed, under 5.5% were seen once. The CDR3 spans 12 residues. CDR1 is SGHAT, CDR2 FQNNGV, per germline. With 8 bases removed from V and 3 bases from J, the gap between germline ends came to 11 bases. Sequenced: blood, either unsorted or a sorted T cell fraction (not recorded which). The sequence was obtained from a male donor with ankylosing spondylitis or in good health (not recorded which). J is TRBJ2-7 and V is TRBV11-2; D may be TRBD2 (6 bases). CDR3 amino acids: CASLAGRYEQYF. The CDR3 coding sequence is TGTGCCAGCCTGGCGGGGCGCTACGAGCAGTACTTC.